These 9 T cell receptor beta chains were sequenced from one sample in a study of early T cells in non-severe SARS-CoV-2 infection. TCRdb processed the 5' RACE reads anew with MiXCR; each CDR3 protein has one entry. The sample carries 15,000 to 20,000 distinct CDR3 sequences, over 5.5% recorded once. Sequencing was performed on whole blood, taken at baseline. Source of these receptors: an adult who was a healthcare worker with PCR-confirmed SARS-CoV-2 infection or an uninfected control (not recorded which).

The chain employs TRBV5-6 and TRBJ1-1; the D gene is possibly TRBD1 (6 bases). In germline, CDR1 is SGHDT, CDR2 YYEEEE. This CDR3 comprises 16 residues. V lost 3 bases and J 1 base, leaving 16 bases between the germline ends. The CDR3 protein is CASSYEFWGRNTEAFF. The CDR3 DNA reads as TGTGCCAGCAGCTACGAGTTTTGGGGGCGGAACACTGAAGCTTTCTTT.

This clonotype was found many times. This sequence joins TRBV28 and TRBJ1-1, with D unresolved. V dropped 8 bases and J dropped 5 bases, with 15 bases sitting between them. In germline, CDR1 is MDHEN, CDR2 SYDVKM. The CDR3 runs 13 residues. CDR3: CASWEGGRTEAFF. The CDR3 bases are TGTGCCAGCTGGGAGGGAGGGAGGACTGAAGCTTTCTTT.

This clonotype was found a few times. The chain uses TRBV6-2 or TRBV6-3 and TRBJ1-1; possible D gene TRBD1, 5 bases. Trimming removed 2 bases at V and 5 bases at J, with 24 bases between. The CDR3 is 18 residues long. In germline, CDR1 is MNHEY, CDR2 SVGEGT. CDR3 loop: CASSYVPGTGTSLTEAFF. CDR3 nucleotides: TGTGCCAGCAGTTACGTGCCGGGGACGGGCACGTCGTTGACTGAAGCTTTCTTT.

This clonotype was counted ten times or more. V usage is TRBV7-2 and J usage is TRBJ2-5; the D is unclear. The V end was cut by 2 bases, the J end by 9 bases, with 7 bases between. Germline V gives CDR1 SGHTA, CDR2 FQGNSA. The CDR3 spans 11 residues. CDR3 nucleotide sequence: TGTGCCAGCAGCTTAACATGGGCCCAGTACTTC. As protein: CASSLTWAQYF.

This clonotype was observed many times. The gene calls are TRBV12-3 or TRBV12-4 and TRBJ1-2; 10 bases match TRBD1. The CDR3 length is 18 residues. With 1 base clipped from V and 3 bases from J, the junction kept 11 bases outside the gene matches. CDR3 bases: TGTGCCAGCAGTTTAGGAAGTGGGACAGGGGATTCCTACTATGGCTACACCTTC. Its translation: CASSLGSGTGDSYYGYTF.

Judged by abundance, this clonotype is medium-sized. The CDR3 DNA reads as TGTGCCAGCGGATACACTCACGAGCAGTACTTC. Its translation: CASGYTHEQYF. The rearrangement uses TRBV5-5 and TRBJ2-7; D gene ambiguous. CDR1 SGHKS and CDR2 YYEKEE come from the germline V gene (reference sequence). The CDR3 sequence is 11 residues long. V lost 7 bases and J lost 5, with 10 bases in between.

The table lists this clonotype with many counts. The genes are TRBV11-3 and TRBJ2-1; 8 bases map to TRBD2. This CDR3 is 14 amino acids long. With V trimmed by 5 bases and J by 8 bases, 8 bases remained unmatched. Germline CDR1 and CDR2: SGHNT and YENEEA. The CDR3 protein is CASSNGGARDEQFF. CDR3 sequence (DNA): TGTGCCAGCAGCAACGGGGGGGCCAGGGATGAGCAGTTCTTC.

This clonotype was seen ten or more times. This chain uses TRBV11-2 with TRBJ2-5, with a tentative D call TRBD1 (6 bases). CDR1 SGHAT and CDR2 FQNNGV come from the germline V gene. V gave up 6 bases and J gave up 3 bases, with 20 bases separating them. The CDR3 sequence is 16 residues long. The DNA for the CDR3 is TGTGCCAGCAGAAAAGAGTCCCGGACAGCCAAAGAGACCCAGTACTTC. Its translation is CASRKESRTAKETQYF.

As to this clonotype: This sequence may be a read error, since a much larger clone differs from it by one base. This chain connects TRBV14 to TRBJ2-5; TRBD2 matches at 8 bases. Per the germline V gene, CDR1 is SGHDN and CDR2 is FVKESK. Trimming removed 2 bases from V and 9 bases from J; junction bases left unmatched: 5. CDR3 length: 13 amino acids. CDR3 bases: TGTGCCAGCAGCCAATCGCCGGGGGGGGCCCAGTACTTC. Its translation is CASSQSPGGAQYF.